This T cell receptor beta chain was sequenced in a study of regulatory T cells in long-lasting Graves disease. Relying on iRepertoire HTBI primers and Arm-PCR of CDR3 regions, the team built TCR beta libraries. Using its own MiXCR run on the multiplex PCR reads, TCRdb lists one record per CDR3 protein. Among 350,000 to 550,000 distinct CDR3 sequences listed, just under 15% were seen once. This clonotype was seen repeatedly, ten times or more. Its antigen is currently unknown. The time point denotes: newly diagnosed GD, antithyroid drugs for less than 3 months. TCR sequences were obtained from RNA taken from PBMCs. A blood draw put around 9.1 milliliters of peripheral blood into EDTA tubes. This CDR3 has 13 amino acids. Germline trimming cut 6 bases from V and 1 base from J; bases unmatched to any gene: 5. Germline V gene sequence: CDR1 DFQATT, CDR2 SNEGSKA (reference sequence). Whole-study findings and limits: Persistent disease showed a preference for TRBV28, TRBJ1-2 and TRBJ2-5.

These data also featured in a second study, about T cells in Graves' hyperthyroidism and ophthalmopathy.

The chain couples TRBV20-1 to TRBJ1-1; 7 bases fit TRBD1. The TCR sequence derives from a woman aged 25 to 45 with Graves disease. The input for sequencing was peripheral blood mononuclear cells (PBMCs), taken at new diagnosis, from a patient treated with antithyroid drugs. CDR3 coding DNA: TGCAGTGCCACCCGGACAGGGAACACTGAAGCTTTCTTT. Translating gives CSATRTGNTEAFF.